This T cell receptor (beta chain) was identified during a study of human T cells and chemical hapten exposure. Time point given: patch test 2, 6 weeks after DPC sensitization. Treatment: therapeutic diphenylcyclopropenone sensitization with weekly scalp DPC. Blood draws preceded each patch test application. Study-wide findings and caveats: TCRs at high frequency, those above 1 in 1000, did not change with DPC sensitization.

TCRdb re-analysed the RACE reads in MiXCR, keeping a single row per CDR3 protein. This repertoire shows over 100,000 distinct CDR3 sequences, 9.2% found once; its top ten account for about 3.1%. The CDR3 totals 13 residues. V dropped 4 bases and J dropped 3 bases, with 10 bases sitting between them. Germline CDR1 is SGHTA and CDR2 is FQGNSA. This clonotype was counted only a few times. The antigen is unknown. This material consisted of whole blood, taken in connection with sensitization to the hapten diphenylcyclopropenone (DPC). The chain carries TRBV7-2 and TRBJ2-7, with D possibly TRBD2 on 6 matching bases. This clonotype was obtained from a woman between 35 and 50 years old with alopecia areata. Some clones in this sample may be carry-over from other donors' samples. CDR3 in DNA: TGTGCCAGCAGCTGGGGGACTGACTACGAGCAGTACTTC. Protein sequence: CASSWGTDYEQYF. The variable domain in full, with the rest retrieved from reference TRBV7-2 and TRBJ2-7, is GAGVSQSPSNKVTEKGKDVELRCDPISGHTALYWYRQSLGQGLEFLIYFQGNSAPDKSGLPSDRFSAERTGGSVSTLTIQRTQQEDSAVYLCASSWGTDYEQYFGPGTRLTVT.